These T cell receptor beta chains were read from a single sample in a study of T cells after yellow fever vaccination. Each CDR3 protein is one row after TCRdb ran MiXCR on the 5' RACE reads. The top ten hold roughly 3.4% of the sample, which has hundreds of thousands of distinct CDR3 sequences, about 5.2% seen once. The sample here was CD4+ T cells sorted from PBMCs, taken on the day of the yellow fever booster vaccination. These receptor sequences come from a man between 18 and 29 years old who received the YFV17D yellow fever vaccine. The CDR3 runs from the conserved cysteine through the conserved F or W. Each record gives: clone size, CDR3 length, V gene, J gene, D gene, CDR3 protein, CDR3 DNA. A D gene is named only where the DNA matches it firmly. A row's size may be missing; if present it is once, few, many or a size class.

>NA|15|TRBV6-1|TRBJ1-3|NA
CASSEKGDSGNTIYF
TGTGCCAGCAGTGAAAAAGGGGACTCTGGAAACACCATATATTTT
>few|15|TRBV7-2|TRBJ1-5|NA
CASSLMGVGNQPQHF
TGTGCCAGCAGTCTGATGGGGGTAGGCAATCAGCCCCAGCATTTT
>NA|14|TRBV6-1|TRBJ2-3|NA
CASSEQRWGDTQYF
TGTGCCAGCAGTGAACAGCGATGGGGGGATACGCAGTATTTT
>NA|14|TRBV12-3/TRBV12-4|TRBJ2-1|NA
CASTIRGSYNEQFF
TGTGCCAGCACCATTAGGGGCTCCTACAATGAGCAGTTCTTC
>few|14|TRBV6-6|TRBJ2-5|NA
CASSRAAREGTQYF
TGTGCCAGCAGTCGAGCGGCCCGAGAGGGGACCCAGTACTTC
>few|14|TRBV5-1|TRBJ1-4|NA
CASSEGVASEKLFF
TGCGCCAGCAGCGAGGGGGTTGCGTCCGAAAAACTGTTTTTT
>few|14|TRBV20-1|TRBJ1-5|NA
CSARRGGGNQPQHF
TGCAGTGCTAGACGCGGGGGCGGCAATCAGCCCCAGCATTTT
>NA|14|TRBV12-5|TRBJ2-3|TRBD2
CASGLGLAADTQYF
TGTGCTAGTGGTCTCGGACTAGCTGCAGATACGCAGTATTTT
>many|16|TRBV7-3|TRBJ2-1|TRBD1
CASSSAPGQGRNEQFF
TGTGCCAGCAGCTCGGCGCCGGGACAGGGTCGCAATGAGCAGTTCTTC
>many|13|TRBV29-1|TRBJ1-2|NA
CSAVNIRSYGYTF
TGCAGCGCAGTGAACATAAGGAGCTATGGCTACACCTTC
>many|15|TRBV6-6|TRBJ1-1|NA
CASSDPGVGNTEAFF
TGTGCCAGCAGTGACCCCGGGGTGGGGAACACTGAAGCTTTCTTT
>few|16|TRBV10-2|TRBJ1-6|NA
CASSPSGALYNSPLHF
TGCGCCAGCTCGCCTAGTGGAGCCCTCTATAATTCACCCCTCCACTTT
>many|15|TRBV6-5|TRBJ2-3|NA
CASNRRNGGTDTQYF
TGTGCCAGCAATCGTCGAAACGGGGGCACAGATACGCAGTATTTT
>many|15|TRBV4-1|TRBJ2-3|NA
CASSQDERDRGTQYF
TGCGCCAGCAGCCAAGATGAGAGAGACCGGGGTACGCAGTATTTT
>many|14|TRBV20-1|TRBJ2-5|TRBD1
CSAGTGGRQETQYF
TGCAGTGCTGGGACAGGGGGTAGGCAGGAGACCCAGTACTTC
>many|15|TRBV19|TRBJ1-5|TRBD1
CASSESGTGNQPQHF
TGTGCCAGTAGTGAATCCGGGACAGGCAATCAGCCCCAGCATTTT
>many|18|TRBV3-1|TRBJ2-1|NA
CASSRLAGAPRAYNEQFF
TGTGCCAGCAGCCGATTGGCGGGGGCCCCTCGAGCCTACAATGAGCAGTTCTTC
>many|14|TRBV12-3/TRBV12-4|TRBJ2-7|NA
CASNFKGSSYEQYF
TGTGCCAGCAATTTTAAGGGGAGCTCCTACGAGCAGTACTTC
>few|13|TRBV20-1|TRBJ1-5|TRBD1
CSARTGEGQPQHF
TGCAGTGCTAGGACAGGGGAGGGTCAGCCCCAGCATTTT
>many|15|TRBV4-3|TRBJ2-4|TRBD2
CASSQERGAKNIQYF
TGCGCCAGCAGCCAAGAGCGGGGGGCCAAAAACATTCAGTACTTC
>once|12|TRBV12-3/TRBV12-4|TRBJ1-2|NA
CASSLFQTGYTF
TGTGCCAGCAGTTTATTCCAGACGGGCTACACCTTC
>NA|20|TRBV4-3|TRBJ2-6|TRBD1
CASSQEHRGPSGSGANVLTF
TGCGCCAGCAGCCAAGAGCACAGGGGCCCCTCGGGCTCTGGGGCCAACGTCCTGACTTTC
>few|15|TRBV20-1|TRBJ2-1|NA
CSAIGSLRDGNEQFF
TGCAGTGCTATCGGCTCTTTAAGAGACGGTAATGAGCAGTTCTTC
>few|15|TRBV11-2|TRBJ2-7|NA
CASSAYPTGSAEQYF
TGTGCCAGCAGCGCCTACCCGACAGGTTCCGCCGAGCAGTACTTC
>few|12|TRBV2|TRBJ1-2|NA
CASETTRYGYTF
TGTGCCAGTGAGACAACCCGCTATGGCTACACCTTC
>few|14|TRBV12-3/TRBV12-4|TRBJ2-6|NA
CASKPRNLNNVLTF
TGTGCCAGCAAACCTCGGAACCTCAACAACGTCCTGACTTTC
>few|14|TRBV3-1|TRBJ1-1|NA
CASTWLGGGTEAFF
TGTGCCAGCACCTGGCTCGGGGGGGGGACTGAAGCTTTCTTT
>many|16|TRBV11-2|TRBJ2-1|TRBD2
CASSLTSGAIPLEQFF
TGTGCCAGCAGCTTGACTAGCGGGGCGATTCCCTTGGAGCAGTTCTTC
>few|15|TRBV3-1|TRBJ2-5|NA
CASSTGSRNQETQYF
TGTGCCAGCAGTACAGGGTCGCGGAACCAAGAGACCCAGTACTTC
>NA|15|TRBV4-3|TRBJ1-3|TRBD1
CASSPTGATGNTIYF
TGCGCCAGCAGCCCCACAGGGGCGACTGGAAACACCATATATTTT
>many|14|TRBV5-5|TRBJ2-2|NA
CASSLGIFTGELFF
TGTGCCAGCAGCCTCGGGATCTTCACCGGGGAGCTGTTTTTT
>few|13|TRBV5-5|TRBJ1-2|TRBD1
CASFGQGVAGYTF
TGTGCCAGCTTCGGACAGGGGGTGGCTGGCTACACCTTC
>many|13|TRBV7-2|TRBJ2-3|NA
CASSYSSTDTQYF
TGTGCCAGCAGCTACTCCAGCACAGATACGCAGTATTTT
>NA|15|TRBV4-2|TRBJ1-4|NA
CASSQALGYGEKLFF
TGTGCCAGCAGCCAAGCGTTGGGGTATGGCGAAAAACTGTTTTTT
>NA|18|TRBV5-5|TRBJ1-5|TRBD1
CASSDSSGDRVSNQPQHF
TGTGCCAGCAGCGATTCTTCCGGGGACAGGGTTAGCAATCAGCCCCAGCATTTT
>few|16|TRBV10-1|TRBJ2-1|TRBD1
CASSGFPGQGINEQFF
TGCGCCAGCAGTGGTTTCCCCGGACAGGGGATCAATGAGCAGTTCTTC
>NA|17|TRBV20-1|TRBJ2-3|TRBD2
CSARTLAGPLPTDTQYF
TGCAGTGCTAGAACCCTAGCGGGGCCACTCCCCACAGATACGCAGTATTTT
>many|14|TRBV6-5|TRBJ1-2|NA
CASSYSGAPNRYTF
TGTGCCAGCAGTTACTCGGGGGCACCCAATCGCTACACCTTC
>many|13|TRBV5-1|TRBJ2-3|NA
CASSLAAVDTQYF
TGCGCCAGCAGCTTGGCGGCCGTTGATACGCAGTATTTT
>NA|21|TRBV6-5|TRBJ2-1|TRBD2
CASSYAPGALAGTLAYNEQFF
TGTGCCAGCAGTTACGCCCCGGGGGCACTAGCGGGGACCTTGGCCTACAATGAGCAGTTCTTC
>NA|15|TRBV18|TRBJ1-2|NA
CASSPRVEGSNGYTF
TGTGCCAGCTCACCAAGGGTGGAGGGATCAAATGGCTACACCTTC
>NA|11|TRBV20-1|TRBJ1-5|NA
CSARVGTAQHF
TGCAGTGCTAGGGTGGGTACGGCCCAGCATTTT
>few|17|TRBV2|TRBJ1-5|NA
CASSEARRTADNQPQHF
TGTGCCAGCAGTGAAGCTAGGAGGACAGCCGACAATCAGCCCCAGCATTTT
>NA|15|TRBV20-1|TRBJ1-5|NA
CSARDRRLGNQPQHF
TGCAGTGCTAGAGATCGGAGGCTTGGCAATCAGCCCCAGCATTTT
>NA|13|TRBV6-5|TRBJ1-2|TRBD1
CASRNRQGDGYTF
TGTGCCAGCAGGAATCGACAGGGCGATGGCTACACCTTC
>many|16|TRBV4-3|TRBJ2-1|TRBD2
CASSPASGGEYNEQFF
TGCGCCAGCAGCCCCGCTAGCGGGGGGGAATACAATGAGCAGTTCTTC
>few|13|TRBV7-2|TRBJ1-1|NA
CASSLDRDNEAFF
TGTGCCAGCAGCCTAGATAGGGACAACGAAGCTTTCTTT
>few|17|TRBV30|TRBJ2-5|TRBD2
CAWSGPSLAGGEETQYF
TGTGCCTGGAGCGGACCCTCCCTAGCGGGGGGAGAAGAGACCCAGTACTTC
>NA|14|TRBV12-3/TRBV12-4|TRBJ2-1|TRBD1
CASSGTASRNEQFF
TGTGCCAGCAGCGGGACAGCGAGCCGTAATGAGCAGTTCTTC